This T cell receptor (beta chain) was obtained from a study of control samples from healthy donors and cancer patients. A single count supports this clone. Using immunoSEQ multiplex PCR, the repertoire was profiled, and TCRdb retains in-frame clones only, with some absent. Found here are about 130,000 clones, about 92% of them singletons; the top ten hold about 1.5%. Trimming removed 1 base from V and 5 bases from J; junction bases left unmatched: 5. Germline V gives CDR1 MGHRA, CDR2 YSYEKL. The CDR3 sequence is 14 residues long. The sequence was collected from a man aged 50 to 59 with head and neck cancer. The rearrangement joins TRBV4-1 to TRBJ2-7; TRBD1 matches 7 bases. Input material: PBMCs. In DNA form, the CDR3 reads TGCGCCAGCAGCCAAGCTACAGGGGCCCACGAGCAGTACTTC. It specifies CASSQATGAHEQYF.